This T cell receptor (beta chain) was captured in a study of cytomegalovirus exposure and HLA in healthy donors. Germline V gene data show CDR1 as MNHEY and CDR2 as SVGAGI. CDR3 size: 15 residues. The ends were cut back, 5 bases at V and 0 bases at J, with 11 bases in the middle. PCR used 60 Vbeta primers and 13 Jbeta primers. Here immunoSEQ multiplex PCR was the method, and the copy in TCRdb shows in-frame clones only, minus some. In the table there are about 170,000 clones, 85% of which are singletons. To note about this clone: The antigen remains unidentified.

Healthy bone marrow donors made up the donors. Whole-study results and caveats: Later on, analysis showed that most CMV-associated TCR beta chains appeared to be HLA-restricted. Rare sequences made up most TCRs, while some public TCRs were found in many donors.

The chain combines TRBV6-5 with TRBJ2-4; D remains unclear. This TCR was recovered from a boy aged 2 to 10 in good health and CMV-seronegative. The sequenced material came from PBMCs. As DNA, the CDR3 is TGTGCCAGCAGTACCACGCGGATAGCCAAAAACATTCAGTACTTC. It translates to CASSTTRIAKNIQYF.